This is a list of T cell receptor beta chains from one sample in a study of Ad26.COV2.S vaccination and SARS-CoV-2 variants. Profiling relied on immunoSEQ multiplex PCR, and the TCRdb table lists in-frame clones only, not all of them. Of around 450,000 clones listed, around 91% are singletons. The source was peripheral blood, collected in a trial of Ad26.COV2.S vaccine versus placebo. These receptors all stem from a person aged 18-65 years who received the Ad26.COV2.S COVID-19 vaccine or a placebo. Each CDR3 is given with its conserved first and last residue. The D gene is left open where the match is weak. The size entry is marked missing in some rows and otherwise reads once, few, many or a size class.

j_call clone_size d_call cdr3_length v_call cdr3_nt cdr3_aa
TRBJ2-1 NA TRBD2 20 TRBV28 TGTGCCAGCAGTTCCCTCAACAAGACTAGCGGGAGGTTGTGGGGAAATGAGCAGTTCTTC CASSSLNKTSGRLWGNEQFF
TRBJ2-1 NA TRBD2 16 TRBV15 TGTGCCACCAGCAGAATTAGACTAGCGGGGCGCAATGAGCAGTTCTTC CATSRIRLAGRNEQFF
TRBJ2-7 NA NA 12 TRBV9 TGTGCCGTAACCGGGGATCGGTACGAGCAGTACTTC CAVTGDRYEQYF
TRBJ2-3 NA TRBD2 14 TRBV19 TGTGCCACTAGGACTAGCGGGAGATCAGATACGCAGTATTTT CATRTSGRSDTQYF
TRBJ1-2 NA NA 14 TRBV25-1 TGTGCCAGCAGTAGGGGAGGGACTAACTATGGCTACACCTTC CASSRGGTNYGYTF
TRBJ2-1 NA TRBD2 16 TRBV5-4 TGTGCCAGCCGGGGCGGGACTAGCGAAAGGAACTATGAGCAGTTCTTC CASRGGTSERNYEQFF
TRBJ2-1 NA TRBD2 14 TRBV6-5 TGTGCCAGCGGCGGACTAGCGGGAGGGGGTGAGCAGTTCTTC CASGGLAGGGEQFF
TRBJ2-7 NA NA 11 TRBV2 TGTGCCAGCACCGGGACCGCCGAGCAGTACTTC CASTGTAEQYF
TRBJ2-3 NA TRBD2 16 TRBV7-3 TGTGCCAGCAGCCCCTTAGCGGGAGGGCCTATCGATACGCAGTATTTT CASSPLAGGPIDTQYF
TRBJ2-5 few NA 11 TRBV6-2/TRBV6-3 TGTGCCAGCAGTTACGGCGAGACCCAGTACTTC CASSYGETQYF
TRBJ2-3 NA TRBD2 17 TRBV7-2 TGTGCCAGCAGCTCCCAAGTGGGACTAGCGGGAGCAGATACGCAGTATTTT CASSSQVGLAGADTQYF
TRBJ2-4 NA NA 16 TRBV10-1 TGCGCCAGCAGCTCCGTTCGATGGGAGGCCAAAAACATTCAGTACTTC CASSSVRWEAKNIQYF
TRBJ2-5 NA TRBD1 14 TRBV28 TGTGCCAGCACACATACAGGGGTCGGGGAGACCCAGTACTTC CASTHTGVGETQYF
TRBJ2-3 NA TRBD2 14 TRBV18 TGTGCCAGCTCACCACGGGGGGGATCCGATACGCAGTATTTT CASSPRGGSDTQYF
TRBJ1-3 NA TRBD1 15 TRBV5-6 TGTGCCAGCAGCCAGACAGGGATCTCTGGAAACACCATATATTTT CASSQTGISGNTIYF
TRBJ2-2 NA TRBD1 16 TRBV30 TGTGCCTGGAGTGCGGGACAGGGGGCAGGTCACGGGGAGCTGTTTTTT CAWSAGQGAGHGELFF
TRBJ2-1 NA NA 13 TRBV29-1 TGCAGCGTTGAGGGGAGTGGGGGCAATGAGCAGTTCTTC CSVEGSGGNEQFF
TRBJ2-1 NA TRBD2 14 TRBV27 TGTGCCAGCAGTCAGGGACTAGCGGGAGTTGAGCAGTTCTTC CASSQGLAGVEQFF